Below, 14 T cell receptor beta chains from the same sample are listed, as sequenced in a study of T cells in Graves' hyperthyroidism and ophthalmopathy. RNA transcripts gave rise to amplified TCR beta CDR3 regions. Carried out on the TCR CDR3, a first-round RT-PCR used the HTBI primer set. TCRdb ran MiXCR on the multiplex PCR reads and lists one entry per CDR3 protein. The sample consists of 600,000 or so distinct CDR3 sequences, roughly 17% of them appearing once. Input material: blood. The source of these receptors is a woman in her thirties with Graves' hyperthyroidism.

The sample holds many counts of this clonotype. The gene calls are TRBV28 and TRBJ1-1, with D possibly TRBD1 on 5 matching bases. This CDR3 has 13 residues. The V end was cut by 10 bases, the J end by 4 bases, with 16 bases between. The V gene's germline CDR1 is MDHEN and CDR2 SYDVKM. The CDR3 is CATINPGFTEAFF. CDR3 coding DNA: TGTGCCACCATTAATCCAGGGTTCACTGAAGCTTTCTTT.

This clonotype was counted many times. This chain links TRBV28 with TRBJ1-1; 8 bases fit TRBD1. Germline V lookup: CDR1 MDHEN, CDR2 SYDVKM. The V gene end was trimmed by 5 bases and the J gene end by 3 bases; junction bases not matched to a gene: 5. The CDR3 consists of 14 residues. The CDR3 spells CASSNRGKDTEAFF. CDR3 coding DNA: TGTGCCAGCAGTAACAGGGGGAAGGACACTGAAGCTTTCTTT. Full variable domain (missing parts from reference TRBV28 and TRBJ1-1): DVKVTQSSRYLVKRTGEKVFLECVQDMDHENMFWYRQDPGLGLRLIYFSYDVKMKEKGDIPEGYSVSREKKERFSLILESASTNQTSMYLCASSNRGKDTEAFFGQGTRLTVV.

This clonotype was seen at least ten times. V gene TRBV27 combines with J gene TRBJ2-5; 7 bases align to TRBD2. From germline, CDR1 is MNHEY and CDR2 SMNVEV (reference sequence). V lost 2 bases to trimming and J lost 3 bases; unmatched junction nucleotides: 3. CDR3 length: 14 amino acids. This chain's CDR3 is CASSLIRGEETQYF. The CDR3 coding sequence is TGTGCCAGCAGTTTAATCCGGGGGGAAGAGACCCAGTACTTC.

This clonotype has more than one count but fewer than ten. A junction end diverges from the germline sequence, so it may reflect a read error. The DNA of the CDR3 is TGTGCCAGCAACTTATTCCGCGGATCGTACAATGAGCAGTTCTTC. Protein sequence: CASNLFRGSYNEQFF. V and J are TRBV11-2 and TRBJ2-1; D gene uncertain. The germline gives CDR1 SGHAT, CDR2 FQNNGV. The CDR3 is 15 residues long.

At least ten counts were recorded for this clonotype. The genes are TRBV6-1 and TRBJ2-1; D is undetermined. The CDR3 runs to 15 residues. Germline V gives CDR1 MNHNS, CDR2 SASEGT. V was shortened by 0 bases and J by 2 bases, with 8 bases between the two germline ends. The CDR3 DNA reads TGTGCCAGCAGTGAAGCGCTACAGCCCTACAATGAGCAGTTCTTC. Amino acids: CASSEALQPYNEQFF.

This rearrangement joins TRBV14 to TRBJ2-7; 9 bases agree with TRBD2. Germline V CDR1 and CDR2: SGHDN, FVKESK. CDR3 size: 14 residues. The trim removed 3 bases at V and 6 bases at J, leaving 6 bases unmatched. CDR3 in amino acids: CASSHSGRAGEQYF. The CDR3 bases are TGTGCCAGCAGCCATAGCGGGAGAGCCGGCGAGCAGTACTTC.

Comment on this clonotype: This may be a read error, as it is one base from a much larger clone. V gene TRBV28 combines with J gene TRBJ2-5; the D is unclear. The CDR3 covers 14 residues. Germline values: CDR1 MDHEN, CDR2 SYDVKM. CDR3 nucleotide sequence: TGTGCCGGCAGTTCACTACAAAAACAAGAGACCCAGTACTTC. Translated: CAGSSLQKQETQYF.

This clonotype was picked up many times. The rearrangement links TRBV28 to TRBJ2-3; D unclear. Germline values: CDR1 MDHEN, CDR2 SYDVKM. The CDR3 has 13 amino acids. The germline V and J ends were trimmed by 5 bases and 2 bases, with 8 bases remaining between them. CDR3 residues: CASSPGLTDTQYF. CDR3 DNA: TGTGCCAGCAGTCCTGGGCTCACAGATACGCAGTATTTT.

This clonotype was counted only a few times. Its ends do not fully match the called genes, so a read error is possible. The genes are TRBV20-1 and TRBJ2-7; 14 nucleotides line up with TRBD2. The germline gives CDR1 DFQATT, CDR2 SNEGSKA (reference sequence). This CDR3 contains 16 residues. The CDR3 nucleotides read TGCAGCGCTAGGGGACTAGCGGGAGACCCCTCCTACGAGCAGTACTTC. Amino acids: CSARGLAGDPSYEQYF.

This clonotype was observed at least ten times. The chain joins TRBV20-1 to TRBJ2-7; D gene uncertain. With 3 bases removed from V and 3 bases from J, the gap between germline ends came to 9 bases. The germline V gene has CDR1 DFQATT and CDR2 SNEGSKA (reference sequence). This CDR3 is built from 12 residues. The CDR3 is CSASAIDYEQYF. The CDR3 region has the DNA TGCAGTGCTAGCGCGATTGACTACGAGCAGTACTTC.

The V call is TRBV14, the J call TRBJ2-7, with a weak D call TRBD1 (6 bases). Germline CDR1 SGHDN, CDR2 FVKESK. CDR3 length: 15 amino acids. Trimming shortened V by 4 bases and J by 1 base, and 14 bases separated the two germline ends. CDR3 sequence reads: CASSPKSGQSYEQYF. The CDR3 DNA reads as TGTGCCAGCAGCCCGAAGTCAGGACAGTCCTACGAGCAGTACTTC.

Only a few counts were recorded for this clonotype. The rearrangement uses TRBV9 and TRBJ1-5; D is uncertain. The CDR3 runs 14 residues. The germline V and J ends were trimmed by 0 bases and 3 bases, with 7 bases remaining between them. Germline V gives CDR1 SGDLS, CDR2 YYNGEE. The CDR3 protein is CASSVAATNQPQHF. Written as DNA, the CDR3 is TGTGCCAGCAGCGTAGCGGCAACCAATCAGCCCCAGCATTTT.

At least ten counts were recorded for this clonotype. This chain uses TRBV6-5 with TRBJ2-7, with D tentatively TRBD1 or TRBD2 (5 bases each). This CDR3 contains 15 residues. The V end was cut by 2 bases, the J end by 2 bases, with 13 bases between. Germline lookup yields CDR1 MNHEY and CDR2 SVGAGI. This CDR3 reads CASSYRGRETYEQYF. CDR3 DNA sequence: TGTGCCAGCAGTTACCGGGGCAGGGAGACCTACGAGCAGTACTTC.

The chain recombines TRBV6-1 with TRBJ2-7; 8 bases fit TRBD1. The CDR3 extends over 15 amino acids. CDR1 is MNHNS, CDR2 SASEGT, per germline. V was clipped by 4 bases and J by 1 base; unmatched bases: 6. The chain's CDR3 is CASSAPGTGSYEQYF. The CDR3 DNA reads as TGTGCCAGCAGTGCCCCCGGGACAGGATCCTACGAGCAGTACTTC.